These 10 T cell receptor beta chains were all obtained from the same sample, sequenced in a study of OX40 agonist ivuxolimab in advanced cancers. TCRdb's copy holds only in-frame clones and misses some; the assay was immunoSEQ multiplex PCR. Of around 94,000 clones in the sample, 70% to 90% were seen once. The sample consisted of CD4+ or CD8+ T cells sorted from blood, taken in a trial of the OX40 agonist ivuxolimab. These receptors originate from an adult with an advanced solid tumor such as melanoma, head and neck, liver or kidney cancer.

The chain is built from TRBV2 and TRBJ2-3, with TRBD2 matching 8 bases. The CDR3 loop spans 15 amino acids. J gave up 4 bases and V 6 bases, and 9 bases lay outside the gene matches. Germline V gives CDR1 SNHLY, CDR2 FYNNEI. CDR3: CASSPHSGSPDTQYF. CDR3 sequence (DNA): TGTGCCAGCAGCCCCCACAGCGGGAGCCCAGATACGCAGTATTTT.

This clone was seen just once. The chain couples TRBV30 to TRBJ2-1, with 9 bases identical to TRBD2. CDR3 length: 16 residues. Per germline, CDR1 GTSNPN and CDR2 SVGIG (reference sequence). Trimming cost V 2 bases and J 1 base; bases outside gene matches: 6. The CDR3 loop is CAWSPLAGLSYNEQFF. CDR3 DNA: TGTGCCTGGAGTCCCCTAGCGGGACTGTCCTACAATGAGCAGTTCTTC.

The chain is built from TRBV11-2 and TRBJ2-7; D remains ambiguous. Germline V CDR1 and CDR2: SGHAT, FQNNGV. With 2 bases removed from V and 5 bases from J, the gap between germline ends came to 16 bases. CDR3 length: 15 amino acids. The CDR3 region has the DNA TGTGCCAGCAGCTTAATTGGCGGTAACCCCAACGAGCAGTACTTC. Amino acids: CASSLIGGNPNEQYF.

J is TRBJ1-2 and V is TRBV18; D might be TRBD1 (5 bases). This CDR3 contains 15 residues. Trimming removed 6 bases from V and 4 bases from J, with 18 bases in between. Per the germline V gene, CDR1 is KGHSH and CDR2 is LQKENI. The chain's CDR3 is CASSPSRGSGYGYTF. The CDR3 nucleotides are TGTGCCAGCTCGCCGAGTAGGGGCTCAGGCTATGGCTACACCTTC. Drawing the rest from reference TRBV18 and TRBJ1-2, the complete variable domain is NAGVMQNPRHLVRRRGQEARLRCSPMKGHSHVYWYRQLPEEGLKFMVYLQKENIIDESGMPKERFSAEFPKEGPSILRIQQVVRGDSAAYFCASSPSRGSGYGYTFGSGTRLTVV.

The genes are TRBV9 and TRBJ2-2; no reliable D call. Trimming stripped 0 bases from V and 1 base from J, with 7 bases between. Germline loops: CDR1 SGDLS, CDR2 YYNGEE. This CDR3 is 15 amino acids long. The CDR3 nucleotides read TGTGCCAGCAGCGTAGACGGGCTGAACACCGGGGAGCTGTTTTTT. The encoded protein is CASSVDGLNTGELFF.

The chain employs TRBV7-9 and TRBJ2-1; D unclear. This CDR3 spans 15 amino acids. Germline assignment: CDR1 SEHNR and CDR2 FQNEAQ (reference sequence). V lost 1 base and J lost 3, with 10 bases in between. CDR3 in amino acids: CASSLGRSNYNEQFF. DNA of the CDR3: TGTGCCAGCAGCTTAGGGAGATCAAACTACAATGAGCAGTTCTTC.

This chain joins TRBV4-3 and TRBJ2-1, with 7 bases fitting TRBD2. Germline-derived CDR1 and CDR2 are LGHNA and YSLEER. The CDR3 spans 16 residues. V gave up 0 bases and J gave up 0 bases; unmatched junction bases: 2. This CDR3 is CASSQEAGLSYNEQFF. CDR3 nucleotides: TGCGCCAGCAGCCAAGAAGCGGGACTCTCCTACAATGAGCAGTTCTTC.

The rearrangement joins TRBV6-1 to TRBJ2-7; 8 positions match TRBD2. After removal of 3 bases from V and 0 bases from J, the junction contained 7 bases not matched to a gene. The CDR3 extends over 16 amino acids. Germline CDR1 is MNHNS and CDR2 is SASEGT. This chain's CDR3 is CASSDVLADFSYEQYF. For the CDR3, the DNA is TGTGCCAGCAGTGATGTACTAGCGGATTTCTCCTACGAGCAGTACTTC.

There are a few counts of this clone. This chain's CDR3 is CASSLVGPHTQYF. The DNA for the CDR3 is TGTGCCAGCAGCTTGGTCGGACCCCATACGCAGTATTTT. The chain is built from TRBV5-4 and TRBJ2-3; no clear D. The V and J ends lost 0 bases and 7 bases respectively, with 9 bases between them. Germline V gives CDR1 SGHNT, CDR2 YYREEE (reference sequence). The CDR3 sequence is 13 residues long.

The chain links TRBV11-2 to TRBJ1-1; D remains ambiguous. Trimming stripped 6 bases from V and 6 bases from J, with 17 bases between. Germline V gene lookup returns CDR1 SGHAT and CDR2 FQNNGV. This CDR3 is built from 14 residues. The CDR3 nucleotides are TGTGCCAGCAGTTGGCCGGACCCCGGCGCTGAAGCTTTCTTT. It codes for CASSWPDPGAEAFF.